The entry below describes one T cell receptor beta chain. The protocol was immunoSEQ multiplex PCR, while the TCRdb copy is restricted to in-frame clones and leaves out a portion. Among about 960,000 clones listed, 76% were seen once. The entry originates in a study of shared clonotypes between healthy human individuals. About the research overall: CD8 memory received one plate per donor, CD8 naive two, CD4 memory three and CD4 naive three.

This CDR3 region has 17 residues. Unmatched junction bases numbered 13, after V lost 6 bases and J lost 4 bases. Per the germline V gene, CDR1 is SGHDN and CDR2 is FVKESK. CD45RA+ naive and CD45RA-negative memory subsets were separated from CD4+ cells. This chain joins TRBV14 and TRBJ1-5; 9 bases align to TRBD1. Sample: memory CD4+ T cells sorted from blood. Subset in this sample: CD45RA-negative fraction. The receptor was derived from a man between 18 and 35 years old in good health. This CDR3 is CASRKGQGLSGNQPQHF. CDR3 DNA: TGTGCCAGCAGAAAGGGACAGGGCTTAAGTGGAAATCAGCCCCAGCATTTT.